Listed below are T cell receptor beta chains from one sample, sequenced in a study of CD8 T cells in Susac syndrome. TCRdb processed the immunoSEQ multiplex PCR reads anew with MiXCR; each CDR3 protein has one entry. The sample has around 70,000 distinct CDR3 sequences; about 94% are singletons. Material: CD8+ T cells from PBMCs. These receptors were taken from a human donor with multiple sclerosis. CDR3s include the opening cysteine and the closing phenylalanine or tryptophan. The D gene is left open where the match is weak. The listing skips clone size in some rows; elsewhere it reads once, few, many or a size class.

>TRBV7-9|-|TRBJ1-5|-
TGTGCCAGCAGCTCGGCCAATCAGCCCCAGCATTTT
CASSSANQPQHF
>TRBV7-9|-|TRBJ2-5|-
TGTGCTACCGCCTTAGGGGTACAAGAGACCCAGTACTTC
CATALGVQETQYF
>TRBV5-8|-|TRBJ2-5|-
TGTGCCAGCAGCTTGTCCTTGGCGCCCAGAGAGACCCAGTACTTC
CASSLSLAPRETQYF
>TRBV6-2/TRBV6-3|-|TRBJ2-7|-
TGTGCCAGCAGTTACTCCGACTACGAGCAGTACTTC
CASSYSDYEQYF
>TRBV6-1|-|TRBJ2-7|-
TGTGCCAGCAGCCACGGGGGAGAGCAGTACTTC
CASSHGGEQYF
>TRBV2|-|TRBJ2-7|-
TGTGCCAGCACACTTGCCTCCTACGAGCAGTACTTC
CASTLASYEQYF
>TRBV13|-|TRBJ2-5|-
TGTGCCAGCAGCTCCAGGGGGGGGCAAGAGACCCAGTACTTC
CASSSRGGQETQYF
>TRBV9|TRBD1|TRBJ1-2|-
TGTGCCAGCAGCGTTGGAGGGGGCAACTATGGCTACACCTTC
CASSVGGGNYGYTF
>TRBV20-1|-|TRBJ1-2|-
TGCAGTGCTAGTGAAGGGACCACTTCCTATGGCTACACCTTC
CSASEGTTSYGYTF
>TRBV7-9|-|TRBJ2-5|-
TGTGCCAGCAGCCCCCAGAGTGAGACCCAGTACTTC
CASSPQSETQYF
>TRBV5-1|-|TRBJ2-7|once
TGCGCCAGCAGATCCGGACAGTCTTACGAGCAGTACTTC
CASRSGQSYEQYF
>TRBV4-3|-|TRBJ1-1|-
TGCGCCAGCAGCCAAGAAAACAGTGCTGAAGCTTTCTTT
CASSQENSAEAFF
>TRBV5-4|-|TRBJ1-5|-
TGTGCCAGCAGCTCGTCCCTCCTGGACGAACCCCAGCATTTT
CASSSSLLDEPQHF
>TRBV9|-|TRBJ2-7|-
TGTGCCAGCAGCGGGACAACCTACGAGCAGTACTTC
CASSGTTYEQYF
>TRBV3-1|-|TRBJ2-1|-
TGTGCCAGCAGCCTAGGGACCGCCGGTAAGGGGCTTCGGCAGTTCTTC
CASSLGTAGKGLRQFF
>TRBV30|TRBD2|TRBJ2-7|-
TGTGCCTGGAGACTAGCGGGGGGTTACGAGCAGTACTTC
CAWRLAGGYEQYF
>TRBV30|-|TRBJ1-1|-
TGTGCCTGGAGTGTAGGGGCAGCGAACACTGAAGCTTTCTTT
CAWSVGAANTEAFF
>TRBV9|-|TRBJ2-7|-
TGTGCCAGCAGCGTAGACGGGGCCTCAAGCTCCTACGAGCAGTACTTC
CASSVDGASSSYEQYF
>TRBV30|-|TRBJ2-6|-
TGTGCCTGGAGTGACAGGTATGGGGCCAACGTCCTGACTTTC
CAWSDRYGANVLTF
>TRBV20-1|TRBD2|TRBJ2-7|-
TGCAGTGCTAGATCACTCCGGGACTACACCTACGAGCAGTACTTC
CSARSLRDYTYEQYF